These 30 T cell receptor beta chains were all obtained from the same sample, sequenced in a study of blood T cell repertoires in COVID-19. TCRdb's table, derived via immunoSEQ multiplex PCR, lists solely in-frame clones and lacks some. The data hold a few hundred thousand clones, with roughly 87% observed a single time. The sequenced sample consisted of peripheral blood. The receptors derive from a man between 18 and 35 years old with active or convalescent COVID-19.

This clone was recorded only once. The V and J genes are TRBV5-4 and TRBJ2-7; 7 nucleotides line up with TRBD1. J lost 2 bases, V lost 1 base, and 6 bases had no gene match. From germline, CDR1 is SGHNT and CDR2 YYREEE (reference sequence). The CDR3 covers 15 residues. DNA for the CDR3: TGTGCCAGCAGCTTGTGGACAGGCGCTACCTACGAGCAGTACTTC. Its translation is CASSLWTGATYEQYF.

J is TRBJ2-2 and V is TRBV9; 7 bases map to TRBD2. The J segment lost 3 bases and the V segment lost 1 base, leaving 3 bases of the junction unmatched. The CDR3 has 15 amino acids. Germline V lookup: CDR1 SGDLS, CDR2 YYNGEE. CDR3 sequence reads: CASSVLGRDTGELFF. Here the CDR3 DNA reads TGTGCCAGCAGCGTATTAGGGAGGGACACCGGGGAGCTGTTTTTT. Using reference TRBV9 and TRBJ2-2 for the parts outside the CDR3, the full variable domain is DSGVTQTPKHLITATGQRVTLRCSPRSGDLSVYWYQQSLDQGLQFLIQYYNGEERAKGNILERFSAQQFPDLHSELNLSSLELGDSALYFCASSVLGRDTGELFFGEGSRLTVL.

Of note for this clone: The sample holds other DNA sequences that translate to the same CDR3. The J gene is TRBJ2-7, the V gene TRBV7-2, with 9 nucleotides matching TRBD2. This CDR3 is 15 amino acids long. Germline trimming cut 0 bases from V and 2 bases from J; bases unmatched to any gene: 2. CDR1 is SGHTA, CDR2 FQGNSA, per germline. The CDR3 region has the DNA TGTGCCAGCAGCTTAGCGGCGGGGGGGCCCTACGAGCAGTACTTC. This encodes CASSLAAGGPYEQYF.

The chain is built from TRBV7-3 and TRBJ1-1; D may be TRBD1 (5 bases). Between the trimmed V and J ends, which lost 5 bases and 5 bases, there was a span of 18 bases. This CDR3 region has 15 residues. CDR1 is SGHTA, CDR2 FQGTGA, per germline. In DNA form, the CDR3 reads TGTGCCAGCAGCCCCGGCGGGGGGGGTGGAACTGAAGCTTTCTTT. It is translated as CASSPGGGGGTEAFF.

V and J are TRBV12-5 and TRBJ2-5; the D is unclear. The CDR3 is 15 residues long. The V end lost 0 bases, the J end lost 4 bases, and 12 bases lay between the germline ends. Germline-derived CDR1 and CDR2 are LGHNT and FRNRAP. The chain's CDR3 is CASGLVPLHGETQYF. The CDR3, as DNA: TGTGCTAGTGGTTTGGTACCACTCCACGGAGAGACCCAGTACTTC.

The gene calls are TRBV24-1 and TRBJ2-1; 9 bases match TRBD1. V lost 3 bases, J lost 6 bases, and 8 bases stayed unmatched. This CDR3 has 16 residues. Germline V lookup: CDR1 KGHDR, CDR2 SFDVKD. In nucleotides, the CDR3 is TGTGCCACCAGTGATCCCGGGACAGGGTTTGGCAATGAGCAGTTCTTC. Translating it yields CATSDPGTGFGNEQFF.

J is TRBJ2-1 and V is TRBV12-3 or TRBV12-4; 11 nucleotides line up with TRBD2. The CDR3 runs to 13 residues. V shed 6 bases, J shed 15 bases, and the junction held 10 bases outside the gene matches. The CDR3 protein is CASSTSGGAGWFF. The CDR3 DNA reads TGTGCCAGCAGCACTAGCGGGGGCGCCGGATGGTTCTTC.

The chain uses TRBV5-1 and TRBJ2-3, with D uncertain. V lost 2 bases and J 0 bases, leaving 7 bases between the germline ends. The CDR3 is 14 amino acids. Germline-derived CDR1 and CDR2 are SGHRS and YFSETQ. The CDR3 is CASSLQASTDTQYF. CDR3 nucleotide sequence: TGCGCCAGCAGCTTACAAGCGAGCACAGATACGCAGTATTTT. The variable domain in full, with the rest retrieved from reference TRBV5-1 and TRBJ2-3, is KAGVTQTPRYLIKTRGQQVTLSCSPISGHRSVSWYQQTPGQGLQFLFEYFSETQRNKGNFPGRFSGRQFSNSRSEMNVSTLELGDSALYLCASSLQASTDTQYFGPGTRLTVL.

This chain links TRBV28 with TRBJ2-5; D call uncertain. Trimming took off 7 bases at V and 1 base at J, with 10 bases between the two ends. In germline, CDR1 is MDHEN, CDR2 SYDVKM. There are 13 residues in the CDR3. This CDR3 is CASMVPVQETQYF. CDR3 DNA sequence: TGTGCCAGCATGGTACCGGTCCAAGAGACCCAGTACTTC.

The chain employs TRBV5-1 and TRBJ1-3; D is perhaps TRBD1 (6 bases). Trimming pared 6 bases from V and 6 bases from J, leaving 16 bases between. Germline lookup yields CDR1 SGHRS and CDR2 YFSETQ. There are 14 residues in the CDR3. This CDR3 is CASINGTNENTIYF. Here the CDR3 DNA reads TGCGCCAGCATCAACGGGACAAACGAAAACACCATATATTTT.

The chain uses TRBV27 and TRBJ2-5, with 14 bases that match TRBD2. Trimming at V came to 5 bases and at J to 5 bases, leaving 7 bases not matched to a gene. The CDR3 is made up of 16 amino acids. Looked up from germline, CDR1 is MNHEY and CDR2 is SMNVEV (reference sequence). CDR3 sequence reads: CASSRGTSGSMETQYF. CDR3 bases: TGTGCCAGCAGTCGCGGGACTAGCGGGAGTATGGAGACCCAGTACTTC.

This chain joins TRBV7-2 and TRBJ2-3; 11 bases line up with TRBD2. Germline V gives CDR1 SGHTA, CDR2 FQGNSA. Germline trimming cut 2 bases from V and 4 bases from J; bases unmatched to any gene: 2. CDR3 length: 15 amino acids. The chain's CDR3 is CASSLLAGGPDTQYF. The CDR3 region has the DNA TGTGCCAGCAGCTTACTAGCGGGGGGCCCAGATACGCAGTATTTT.

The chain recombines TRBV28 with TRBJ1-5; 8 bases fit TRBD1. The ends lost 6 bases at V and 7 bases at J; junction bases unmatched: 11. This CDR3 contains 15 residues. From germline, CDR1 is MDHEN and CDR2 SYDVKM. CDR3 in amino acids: CASSEWTGQKQPQHF. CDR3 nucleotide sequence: TGTGCCAGCAGCGAATGGACAGGGCAAAAGCAGCCCCAGCATTTT.

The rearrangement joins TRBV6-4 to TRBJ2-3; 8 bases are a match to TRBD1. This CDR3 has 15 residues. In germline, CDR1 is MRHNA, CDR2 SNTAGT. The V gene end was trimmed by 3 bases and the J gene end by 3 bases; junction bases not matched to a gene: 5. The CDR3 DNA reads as TGTGCCAGCAGTGAGGGGCAGGGGGCAACAGATACGCAGTATTTT. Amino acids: CASSEGQGATDTQYF.

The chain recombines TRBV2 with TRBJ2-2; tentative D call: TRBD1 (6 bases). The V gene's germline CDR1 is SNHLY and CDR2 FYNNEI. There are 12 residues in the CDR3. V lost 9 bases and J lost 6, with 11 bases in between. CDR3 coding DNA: TGTGCCAGTATCAGGGGTCCCGGGGAGCTGTTTTTT. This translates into CASIRGPGELFF.

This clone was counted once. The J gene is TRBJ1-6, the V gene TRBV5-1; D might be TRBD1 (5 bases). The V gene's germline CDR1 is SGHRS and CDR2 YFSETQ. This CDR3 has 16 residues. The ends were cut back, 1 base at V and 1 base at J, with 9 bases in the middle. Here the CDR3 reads CASSLQGESYNSPLHF. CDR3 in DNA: TGCGCCAGCAGCTTGCAAGGGGAATCCTATAATTCACCCCTCCACTTT. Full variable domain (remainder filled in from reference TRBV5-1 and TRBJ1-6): KAGVTQTPRYLIKTRGQQVTLSCSPISGHRSVSWYQQTPGQGLQFLFEYFSETQRNKGNFPGRFSGRQFSNSRSEMNVSTLELGDSALYLCASSLQGESYNSPLHFGNGTRLTVT.

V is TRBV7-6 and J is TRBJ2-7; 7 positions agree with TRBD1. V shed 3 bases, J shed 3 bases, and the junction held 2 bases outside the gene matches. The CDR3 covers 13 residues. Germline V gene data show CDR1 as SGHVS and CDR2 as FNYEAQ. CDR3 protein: CASSFRDSYEQYF. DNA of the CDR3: TGTGCCAGCAGCTTCCGGGACAGCTACGAGCAGTACTTC.

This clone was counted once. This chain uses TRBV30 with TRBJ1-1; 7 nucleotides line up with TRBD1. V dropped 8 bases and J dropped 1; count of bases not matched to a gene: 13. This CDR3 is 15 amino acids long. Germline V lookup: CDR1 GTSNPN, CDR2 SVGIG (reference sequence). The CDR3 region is CATPGQRDSNTEAFF. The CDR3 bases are TGTGCCACCCCGGGACAGCGCGATTCGAACACTGAAGCTTTCTTT.

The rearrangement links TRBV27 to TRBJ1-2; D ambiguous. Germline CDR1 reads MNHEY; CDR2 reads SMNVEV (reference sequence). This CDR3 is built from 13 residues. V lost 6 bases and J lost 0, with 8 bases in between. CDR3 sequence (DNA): TGTGCCAGCAGAGCGGCAGCTAACTATGGCTACACCTTC. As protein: CASRAAANYGYTF.

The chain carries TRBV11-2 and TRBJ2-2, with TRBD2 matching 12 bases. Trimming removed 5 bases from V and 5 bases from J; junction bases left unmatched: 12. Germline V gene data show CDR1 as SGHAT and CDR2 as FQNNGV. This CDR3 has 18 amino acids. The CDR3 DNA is TGTGCCAGCAGCCCCTCGACTAGCGGGGGAGCCCATACCGGGGAGCTGTTTTTT. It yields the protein CASSPSTSGGAHTGELFF. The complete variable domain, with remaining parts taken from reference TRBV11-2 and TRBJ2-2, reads EAGVAQSPRYKIIEKRQSVAFWCNPISGHATLYWYQQILGQGPKLLIQFQNNGVVDDSQLPKDRFSAERLKGVDSTLKIQPAKLEDSAVYLCASSPSTSGGAHTGELFFGEGSRLTVL.

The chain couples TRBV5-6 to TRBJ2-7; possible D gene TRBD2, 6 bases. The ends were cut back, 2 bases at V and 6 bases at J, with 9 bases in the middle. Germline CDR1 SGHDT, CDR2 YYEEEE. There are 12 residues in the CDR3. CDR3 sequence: CASSFYSGEQYF. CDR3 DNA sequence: TGTGCCAGCAGCTTTTATAGCGGCGAGCAGTACTTC.

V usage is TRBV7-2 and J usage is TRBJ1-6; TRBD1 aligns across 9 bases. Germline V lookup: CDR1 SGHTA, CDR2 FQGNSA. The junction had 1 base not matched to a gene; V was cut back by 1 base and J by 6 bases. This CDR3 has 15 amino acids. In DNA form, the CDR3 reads TGTGCCAGCAGCTTAGAGGACAGGGGTAATTCACCCCTCCACTTT. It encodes CASSLEDRGNSPLHF.

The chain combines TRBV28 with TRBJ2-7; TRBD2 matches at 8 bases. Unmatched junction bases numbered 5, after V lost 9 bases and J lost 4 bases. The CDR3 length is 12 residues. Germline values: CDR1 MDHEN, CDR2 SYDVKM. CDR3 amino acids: CASGGLGYEQYF. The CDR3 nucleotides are TGTGCCAGTGGGGGACTAGGGTACGAGCAGTACTTC.

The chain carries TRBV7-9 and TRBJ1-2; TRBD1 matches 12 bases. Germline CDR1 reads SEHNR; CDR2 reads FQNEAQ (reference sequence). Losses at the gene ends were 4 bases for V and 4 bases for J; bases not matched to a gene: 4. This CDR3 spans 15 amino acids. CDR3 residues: CASSYGTGGLYGYTF. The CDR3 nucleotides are TGTGCCAGCAGCTACGGGACAGGGGGCCTCTATGGCTACACCTTC.

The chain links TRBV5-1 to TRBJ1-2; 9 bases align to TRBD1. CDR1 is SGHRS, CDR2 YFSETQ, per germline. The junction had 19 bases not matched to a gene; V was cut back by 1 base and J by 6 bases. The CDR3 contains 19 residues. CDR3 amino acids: CASSLSSFGGQGSLHGYTF. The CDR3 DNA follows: TGCGCCAGCAGCTTGTCCAGTTTTGGGGGACAGGGATCCCTGCATGGCTACACCTTC.

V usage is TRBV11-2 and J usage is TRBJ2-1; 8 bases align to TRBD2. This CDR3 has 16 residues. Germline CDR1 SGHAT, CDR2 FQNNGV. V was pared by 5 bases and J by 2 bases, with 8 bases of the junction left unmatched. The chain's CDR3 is CASSRSGRGAYNEQFF. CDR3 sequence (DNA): TGTGCCAGCAGCCGGAGCGGGCGGGGGGCCTACAATGAGCAGTTCTTC.

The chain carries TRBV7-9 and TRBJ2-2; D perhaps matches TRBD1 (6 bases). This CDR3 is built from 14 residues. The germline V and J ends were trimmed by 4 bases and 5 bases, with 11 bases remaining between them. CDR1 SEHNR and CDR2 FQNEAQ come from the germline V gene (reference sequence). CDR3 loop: CASSWTVVTGELFF. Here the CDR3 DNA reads TGTGCCAGCAGCTGGACAGTGGTTACCGGGGAGCTGTTTTTT.

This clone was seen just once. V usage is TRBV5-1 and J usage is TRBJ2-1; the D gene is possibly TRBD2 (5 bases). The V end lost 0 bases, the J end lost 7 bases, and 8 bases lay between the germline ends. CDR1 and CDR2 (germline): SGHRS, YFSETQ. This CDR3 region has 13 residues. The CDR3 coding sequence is TGCGCCAGCAGCTTGGGACGGGGTAATGAGCAGTTCTTC. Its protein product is CASSLGRGNEQFF. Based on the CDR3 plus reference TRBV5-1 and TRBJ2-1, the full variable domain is KAGVTQTPRYLIKTRGQQVTLSCSPISGHRSVSWYQQTPGQGLQFLFEYFSETQRNKGNFPGRFSGRQFSNSRSEMNVSTLELGDSALYLCASSLGRGNEQFFGPGTRLTVL.

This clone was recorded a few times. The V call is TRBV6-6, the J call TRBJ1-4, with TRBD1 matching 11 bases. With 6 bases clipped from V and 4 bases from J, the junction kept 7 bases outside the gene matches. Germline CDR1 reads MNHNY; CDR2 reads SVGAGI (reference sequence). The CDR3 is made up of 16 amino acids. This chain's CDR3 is CASSRGQGVGNEKLFF. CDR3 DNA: TGTGCCAGCAGCCGGGGACAGGGGGTTGGTAATGAAAAACTGTTTTTT.

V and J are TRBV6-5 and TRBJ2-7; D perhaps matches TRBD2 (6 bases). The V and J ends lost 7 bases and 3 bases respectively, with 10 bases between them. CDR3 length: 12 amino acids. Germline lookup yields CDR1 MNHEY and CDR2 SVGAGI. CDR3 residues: CASTGSGYEQYF. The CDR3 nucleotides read TGTGCCAGCACCGGTAGCGGCTACGAGCAGTACTTC.